These T cell receptor beta chains were read from a single sample in a study of graft-versus-host responses after intestinal transplantation. Some clones are missing from TCRdb's copy, which holds only in-frame ones; the method was immunoSEQ multiplex PCR. Of tens of thousands of clones in the sample, approximately 90% were seen once. These receptors are not linked to any known antigen. Sequencing used unstimulated CD4+ T cells sorted from spleen or lymph node cells, obtained before transplant. All receptors come from a human donor who was the organ donor for an intestinal transplant. Each CDR3 is given with its conserved first and last residue. The order of the fields is D gene, J gene, V gene, clone size, CDR3 protein. D genes are given only for firm matches. Rows may omit the clone size; those that give it use once, few, many or a size class.

TRBD1,TRBJ2-7,TRBV10-3,.,CAISEGQGGLEQYF
.,TRBJ2-1,TRBV29-1,.,CSGLLAPFYNEQFF
TRBD1,TRBJ2-3,TRBV7-3,.,CASSLNGQGGTDTQYF
.,TRBJ2-7,TRBV28,once,CASSYGGRVVEQYF
TRBD2,TRBJ2-1,TRBV27,.,CASRFGTSAYNEQFF
TRBD1,TRBJ2-2,TRBV29-1,.,CSVMDRGRGGELFF
.,TRBJ2-2,TRBV2,.,CASKMEGSSKNTGELFF
.,TRBJ2-5,TRBV27,few,CASQMGQGQTQYF
TRBD2,TRBJ2-3,TRBV5-5,.,CASSSTRLAGGADTQYF
.,TRBJ1-3,TRBV5-1,.,CASSFAGARNTIYF
.,TRBJ1-6,TRBV28,.,CASSFQGRYNSPLHF
.,TRBJ2-3,TRBV5-1,.,CASGPLVSTDTQYF
.,TRBJ2-3,TRBV12-5,few,CASGLVSRGYQGDTQYF
TRBD1,TRBJ2-3,TRBV18,.,CASSQRTGARGDTQYF
.,TRBJ1-2,TRBV19,few,CASSDRSNYGYTF